These 2 T cell receptor beta chains share one sample of origin, sequenced in a study of blood T cell repertoires in COVID-19. TCRdb's table, derived via immunoSEQ multiplex PCR, lists solely in-frame clones and lacks some. The sample has about 180,000 clones; approximately 80% are singletons. The sample consisted of PBMCs or T cells enriched from blood (not recorded which). The source is a man aged 60-69 years who had been exposed to COVID-19.

The chain uses TRBV5-1 and TRBJ2-5, with 10 nucleotides matching TRBD2. Germline values: CDR1 SGHRS, CDR2 YFSETQ. This CDR3 has 15 residues. The ends lost 1 base at V and 8 bases at J; junction bases unmatched: 8. The CDR3 sequence is CASSLTSGARGTQYF. CDR3 DNA: TGCGCCAGCAGCTTGACTAGCGGGGCTAGGGGAACCCAGTACTTC. Full variable domain (missing parts from reference TRBV5-1 and TRBJ2-5): KAGVTQTPRYLIKTRGQQVTLSCSPISGHRSVSWYQQTPGQGLQFLFEYFSETQRNKGNFPGRFSGRQFSNSRSEMNVSTLELGDSALYLCASSLTSGARGTQYFGPGTRLLVL.

The sample holds one count of this clone. The chain carries TRBV2 and TRBJ1-2, with D tentatively TRBD1 (6 bases). There are 13 residues in the CDR3. Per the germline V gene, CDR1 is SNHLY and CDR2 is FYNNEI. Trimming stripped 1 base from V and 8 bases from J, with 11 bases between. The CDR3 DNA reads as TGTGCCAGCAGTGAAGGCAGGGGCGGAGGCTACACCTTC. This gives the protein CASSEGRGGGYTF.